The 6 T cell receptor beta chains listed next were all sequenced from one sample in a study of lymphopenia after photon versus proton radiotherapy. TCRdb's table, derived via immunoSEQ multiplex PCR, lists solely in-frame clones and lacks some. The table lists approximately 58,000 clones, about 86% of them singletons. The material sequenced was peripheral blood, taken from a patient treated with photon-based radiotherapy. These receptors were collected from a man aged 50 to 59 with gastric cancer.

This chain uses TRBV18 with TRBJ2-7; D gene ambiguous. CDR1 is KGHSH and CDR2 is LQKENI in the germline V gene. Trimming stripped 6 bases from V and 5 bases from J, with 14 bases between. This CDR3 has 13 residues. CDR3 residues: CASSPVGRNEQYF. In nucleotides, the CDR3 is TGTGCCAGCTCCCCGGTAGGGCGCAACGAGCAGTACTTC. The variable domain in full, with the rest retrieved from reference TRBV18 and TRBJ2-7, is NAGVMQNPRHLVRRRGQEARLRCSPMKGHSHVYWYRQLPEEGLKFMVYLQKENIIDESGMPKERFSAEFPKEGPSILRIQQVVRGDSAAYFCASSPVGRNEQYFGPGTRLTVT.

The rearrangement uses TRBV6-5 and TRBJ2-7; 10 bases match TRBD1. The J segment lost 3 bases and the V segment lost 8 bases, leaving 10 bases of the junction unmatched. This CDR3 is built from 15 residues. CDR1 and CDR2 from the germline V gene are MNHEY and SVGAGI. The CDR3 DNA follows: TGTGCCAGCCGTAATAAAGGACAGGGGGTCTACGAGCAGTACTTC. It translates to CASRNKGQGVYEQYF.

The gene calls are TRBV9 and TRBJ1-6; D ambiguous. V was clipped by 0 bases and J by 10 bases, with 8 bases between them. Germline CDR1 is SGDLS and CDR2 is YYNGEE. The CDR3 length is 13 residues. CDR3 sequence: CASSVDGGSPLHF. The CDR3, as DNA: TGTGCCAGCAGCGTAGATGGCGGGTCACCCCTCCACTTT.

The chain recombines TRBV5-1 with TRBJ1-5, with D hard to call. V dropped 4 bases and J dropped 4 bases, with 9 bases sitting between them. The CDR3 runs to 13 residues. CDR1 SGHRS and CDR2 YFSETQ come from the germline V gene. The CDR3, as DNA: TGCGCCAGCAGCCTCGATATTAATCAGCCCCAGCATTTT. The encoded protein is CASSLDINQPQHF.

The V and J genes are TRBV5-5 and TRBJ1-5; possibly TRBD1 for D (5 bases). The germline V and J ends were trimmed by 4 bases and 1 base, with 15 bases remaining between them. The germline V gene encodes CDR1 SGHKS and CDR2 YYEKEE (reference sequence). The CDR3 runs 16 residues. CDR3 loop: CASSRSGGWSNQPQHF. Written as DNA, the CDR3 is TGTGCCAGCAGCCGGTCTGGGGGGTGGAGCAATCAGCCCCAGCATTTT.

V is TRBV2 and J is TRBJ2-1, with 8 bases identical to TRBD2. Per germline, CDR1 SNHLY and CDR2 FYNNEI. After removal of 6 bases from V and 4 bases from J, the junction contained 8 bases not matched to a gene. This CDR3 has 15 residues. CDR3 bases: TGTGCCAGCAGGGCGGGGGGTAGCAGATACAATGAGCAGTTCTTC. Translation: CASRAGGSRYNEQFF.